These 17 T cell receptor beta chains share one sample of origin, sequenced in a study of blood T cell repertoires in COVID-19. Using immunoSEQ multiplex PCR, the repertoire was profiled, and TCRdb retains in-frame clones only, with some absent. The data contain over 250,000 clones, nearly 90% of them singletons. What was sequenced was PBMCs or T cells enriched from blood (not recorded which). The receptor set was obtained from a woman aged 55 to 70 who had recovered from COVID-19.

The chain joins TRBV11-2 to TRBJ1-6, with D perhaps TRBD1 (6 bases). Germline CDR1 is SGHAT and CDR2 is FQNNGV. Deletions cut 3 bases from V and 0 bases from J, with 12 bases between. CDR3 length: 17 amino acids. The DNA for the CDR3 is TGTGCCAGCAGCTTGACAGGAACGAGCTCCTATAATTCACCCCTCCACTTT. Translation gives CASSLTGTSSYNSPLHF.

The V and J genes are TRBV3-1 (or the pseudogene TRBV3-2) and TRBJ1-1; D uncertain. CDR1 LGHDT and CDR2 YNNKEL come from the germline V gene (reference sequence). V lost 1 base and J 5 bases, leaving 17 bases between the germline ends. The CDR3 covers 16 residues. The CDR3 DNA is TGTGCCAGCAGCCAAGGAGGGTGGGGTAGTGGTACTGAAGCTTTCTTT. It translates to CASSQGGWGSGTEAFF.

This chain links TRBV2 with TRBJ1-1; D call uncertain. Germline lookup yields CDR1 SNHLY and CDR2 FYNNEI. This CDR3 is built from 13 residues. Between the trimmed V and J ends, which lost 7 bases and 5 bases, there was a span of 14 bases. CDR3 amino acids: CASILDRGTEAFF. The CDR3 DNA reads TGTGCCAGCATTCTAGATCGTGGGACTGAAGCTTTCTTT.

In DNA form, the CDR3 reads TGTGCCAGTAGTATAGGTGACATTAAAGAAGCTTTCTTT. It yields the protein CASSIGDIKEAFF. V usage is TRBV19 and J usage is TRBJ1-1; D ambiguous. The CDR3 has 13 residues. Looked up from germline, CDR1 is LNHDA and CDR2 is SQIVND (reference sequence). Trimming stripped 1 base from V and 8 bases from J, with 11 bases between.

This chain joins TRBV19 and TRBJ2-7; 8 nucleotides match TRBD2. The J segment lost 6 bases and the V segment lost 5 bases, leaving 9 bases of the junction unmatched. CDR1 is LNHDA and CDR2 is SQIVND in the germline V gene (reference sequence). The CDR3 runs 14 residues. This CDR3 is CASSLREGLGEQYF. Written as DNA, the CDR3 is TGTGCCAGTAGTCTTCGGGAGGGCCTTGGCGAGCAGTACTTC.

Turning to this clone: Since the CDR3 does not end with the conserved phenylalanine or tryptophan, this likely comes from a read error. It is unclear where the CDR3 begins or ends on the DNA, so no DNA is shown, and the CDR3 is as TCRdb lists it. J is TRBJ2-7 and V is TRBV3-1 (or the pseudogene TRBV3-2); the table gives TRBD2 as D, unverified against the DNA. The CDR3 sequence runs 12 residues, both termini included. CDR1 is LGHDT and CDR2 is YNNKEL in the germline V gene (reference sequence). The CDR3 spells CASSQDSAVLEM.

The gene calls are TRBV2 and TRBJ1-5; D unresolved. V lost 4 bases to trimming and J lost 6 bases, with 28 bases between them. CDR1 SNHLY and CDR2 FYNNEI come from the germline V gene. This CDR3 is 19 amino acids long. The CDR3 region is CASSGWVWSRSVSSQPQHF. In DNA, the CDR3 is TGTGCCAGCAGTGGCTGGGTATGGAGTCGGTCAGTCAGTAGTCAGCCCCAGCATTTT. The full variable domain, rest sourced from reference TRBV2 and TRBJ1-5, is EPEVTQTPSHQVTQMGQEVILRCVPISNHLYFYWYRQILGQKVEFLVSFYNNEISEKSEIFDDQFSVERPDGSNFTLKIRSTKLEDSAMYFCASSGWVWSRSVSSQPQHFGDGTRLSIL.

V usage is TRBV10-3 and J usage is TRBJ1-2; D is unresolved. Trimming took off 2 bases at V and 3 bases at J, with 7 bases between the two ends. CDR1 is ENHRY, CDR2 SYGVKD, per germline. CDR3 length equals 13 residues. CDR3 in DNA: TGTGCCATCAGTGAGGAGAATCACTATGGCTACACCTTC. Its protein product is CAISEENHYGYTF.

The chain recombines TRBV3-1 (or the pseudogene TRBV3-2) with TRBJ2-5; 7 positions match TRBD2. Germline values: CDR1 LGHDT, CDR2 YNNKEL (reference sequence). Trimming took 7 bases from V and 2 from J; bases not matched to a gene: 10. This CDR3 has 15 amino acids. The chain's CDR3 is CASNPWSAGQETQYF. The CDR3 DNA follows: TGTGCCAGCAACCCCTGGTCAGCGGGGCAAGAGACCCAGTACTTC.

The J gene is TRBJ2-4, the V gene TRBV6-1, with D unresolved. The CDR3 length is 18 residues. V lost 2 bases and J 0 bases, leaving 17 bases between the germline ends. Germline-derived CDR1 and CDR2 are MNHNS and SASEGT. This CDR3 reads CASSETSTSILAKNIQYF. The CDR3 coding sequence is TGTGCCAGCAGTGAAACGTCCACTTCAATTTTAGCCAAAAACATTCAGTACTTC.

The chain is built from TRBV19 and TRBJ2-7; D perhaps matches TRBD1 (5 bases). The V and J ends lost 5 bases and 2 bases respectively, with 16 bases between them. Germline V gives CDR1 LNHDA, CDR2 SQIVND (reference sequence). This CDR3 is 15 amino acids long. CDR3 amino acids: CASSPPDVGPYEQYF. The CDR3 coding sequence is TGTGCCAGTAGTCCCCCAGATGTGGGGCCCTACGAGCAGTACTTC.

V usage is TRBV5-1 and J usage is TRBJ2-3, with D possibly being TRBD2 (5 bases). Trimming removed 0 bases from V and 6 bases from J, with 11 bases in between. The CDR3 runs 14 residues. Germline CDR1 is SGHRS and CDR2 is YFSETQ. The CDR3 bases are TGCGCCAGCAGCTTGGACAAAATAGCGGATACGCAGTATTTT. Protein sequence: CASSLDKIADTQYF.

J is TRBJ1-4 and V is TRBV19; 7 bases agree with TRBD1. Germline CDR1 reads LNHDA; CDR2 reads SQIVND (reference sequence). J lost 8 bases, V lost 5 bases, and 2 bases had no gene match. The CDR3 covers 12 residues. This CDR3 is CASSVQGEKLFF. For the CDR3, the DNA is TGTGCCAGTAGTGTACAGGGGGAAAAACTGTTTTTT.

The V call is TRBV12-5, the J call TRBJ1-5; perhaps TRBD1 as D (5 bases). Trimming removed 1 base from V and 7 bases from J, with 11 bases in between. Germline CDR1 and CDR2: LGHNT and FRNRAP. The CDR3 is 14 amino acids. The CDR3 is CASGLAGVDQPQHF. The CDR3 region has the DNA TGTGCTAGTGGTTTGGCGGGGGTTGACCAGCCCCAGCATTTT.

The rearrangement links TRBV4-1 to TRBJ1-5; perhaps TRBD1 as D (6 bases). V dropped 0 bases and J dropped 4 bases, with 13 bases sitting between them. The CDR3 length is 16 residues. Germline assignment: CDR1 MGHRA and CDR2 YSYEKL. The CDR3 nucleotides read TGCGCCAGCAGCCAAGATTCGAAGCAGGGGAATCAGCCCCAGCATTTT. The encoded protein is CASSQDSKQGNQPQHF.

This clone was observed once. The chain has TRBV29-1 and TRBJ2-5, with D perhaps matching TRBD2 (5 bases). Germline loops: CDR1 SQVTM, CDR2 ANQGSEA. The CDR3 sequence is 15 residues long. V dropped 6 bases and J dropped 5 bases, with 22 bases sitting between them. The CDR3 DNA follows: TGCAGCGTAGCCCTTAGTTCGGGGTTCGGGGAGACCCAGTACTTC. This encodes CSVALSSGFGETQYF.

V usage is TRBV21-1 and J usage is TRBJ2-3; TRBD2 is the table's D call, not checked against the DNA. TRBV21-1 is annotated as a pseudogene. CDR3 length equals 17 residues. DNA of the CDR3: TGTGCCAGCAGCGAACCGCGGGGGCTGCGGGGCACAGATACGCAGTATTTT. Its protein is CASSEPRGLRGTDTQYF.